The 22 T cell receptor beta chains presented below share a single source sample, sequenced in a study of blood T cell repertoires in COVID-19. Sequenced by immunoSEQ multiplex PCR; TCRdb stores in-frame clones only, minus some. The table has around 280,000 clones, nearly 90% seen once. The sample taken for sequencing was PBMCs or T cells enriched from blood (not recorded which). These receptors came from a young woman with acute COVID-19.

The chain carries TRBV19 and TRBJ2-7, with D perhaps matching TRBD2 (6 bases). Trimming took 3 bases from V and 0 from J, leaving 15 bases between them. The CDR3 length is 16 residues. Germline CDR1 and CDR2: LNHDA and SQIVND (reference sequence). The CDR3 DNA reads TGTGCCAGTAGTATGGGACTCGGGACTCCCTCCTACGAGCAGTACTTC. Translating it yields CASSMGLGTPSYEQYF.

The gene calls are TRBV6-2 or TRBV6-3 and TRBJ2-2; 7 nucleotides agree with TRBD1. With 5 bases clipped from V and 6 bases from J, the junction kept 12 bases outside the gene matches. The CDR3 loop spans 16 amino acids. Germline V gene data show CDR1 as MNHEY and CDR2 as SVGEGT. The CDR3 loop reads CASSAASTGPAGELFF. CDR3 bases: TGTGCCAGCAGTGCCGCCTCGACAGGGCCGGCCGGGGAGCTGTTTTTT.

The chain is built from TRBV24-1 and TRBJ2-3; 9 bases line up with TRBD1. Trimming cost V 5 bases and J 2 bases; bases outside gene matches: 7. This CDR3 has 16 residues. The V gene's germline CDR1 is KGHDR and CDR2 SFDVKD. CDR3: CATSAWGQGPTDTQYF. CDR3 bases: TGTGCCACCAGTGCCTGGGGACAGGGCCCCACAGATACGCAGTATTTT.

This clone was seen only a few times. The gene calls are TRBV4-3 and TRBJ2-1, with TRBD1 matching 7 bases. Losses at the gene ends were 3 bases for V and 4 bases for J; bases not matched to a gene: 6. CDR3 length: 15 residues. The germline V gene encodes CDR1 LGHNA and CDR2 YSLEER. Here the CDR3 reads CASSHGTAKYNEQFF. CDR3 sequence (DNA): TGCGCCAGCAGCCACGGGACAGCAAAGTACAATGAGCAGTTCTTC.

This chain links TRBV5-4 with TRBJ2-3, with TRBD2 identical over 7 bases. V shed 6 bases, J shed 0 bases, and the junction held 4 bases outside the gene matches. The germline CDR1 and CDR2 sequences are SGHNT and YYREEE (reference sequence). The CDR3 extends over 14 amino acids. The CDR3 bases are TGTGCCAGCACTTTCGGGGGGAGCACAGATACGCAGTATTTT. Residues: CASTFGGSTDTQYF.

This clone was seen only a few times. The rearrangement uses TRBV19 and TRBJ1-5; 8 nucleotides line up with TRBD1. CDR1 and CDR2 from the germline V gene are LNHDA and SQIVND (reference sequence). The CDR3 loop spans 16 amino acids. Trimming removed 5 bases from V and 1 base from J; junction bases left unmatched: 7. The chain's CDR3 is CASSLQGARSNQPQHF. DNA for the CDR3: TGTGCCAGTAGTCTGCAGGGGGCTAGGAGCAATCAGCCCCAGCATTTT.

This chain links TRBV11-2 with TRBJ1-1; D possibly corresponds to TRBD1 (6 bases). This CDR3 has 14 residues. Trimming pared 4 bases from V and 2 bases from J, leaving 11 bases between. CDR1 is SGHAT and CDR2 is FQNNGV in the germline V gene. Here the CDR3 reads CASSSQGINTEAFF. CDR3 nucleotide sequence: TGTGCCAGCAGCTCGCAGGGGATCAACACTGAAGCTTTCTTT.

DNA of the CDR3: TGCGCCAGCAGCCAAGCCCCCCAGACAGGAGCCAGCTATGGCTACACCTTC. Its translation is CASSQAPQTGASYGYTF. The V gene is TRBV5-1, the J gene TRBJ1-2; weak D call: TRBD1 (6 bases). The CDR3 totals 17 residues. From germline, CDR1 is SGHRS and CDR2 YFSETQ. V was pared by 4 bases and J by 4 bases, with 23 bases between.

The chain recombines TRBV27 with TRBJ1-5; D may be TRBD1 (6 bases). Trimming took 0 bases from V and 4 from J, leaving 10 bases between them. The CDR3 spans 15 residues. Germline V lookup: CDR1 MNHEY, CDR2 SMNVEV (reference sequence). The CDR3 nucleotides read TGTGCCAGCAGTTTATCGGTGAGGGGGAATCAGCCCCAGCATTTT. As protein: CASSLSVRGNQPQHF.

V gene TRBV10-2 combines with J gene TRBJ1-1; D not certain. The CDR3 has 15 amino acids. The V gene's germline CDR1 is WSHSY and CDR2 SAAADI. V was pared by 6 bases and J by 1 base, with 15 bases between. The CDR3 nucleotides are TGCGCCAGCAGCACTACCGGTGGAGGGAACACTGAAGCTTTCTTT. Translation: CASSTTGGGNTEAFF.

The rearrangement joins TRBV30 to TRBJ1-3, with D possibly being TRBD1 (6 bases). The V and J ends lost 4 bases and 2 bases respectively, with 9 bases between them. Germline-derived CDR1 and CDR2 are GTSNPN and SVGIG (reference sequence). The CDR3 consists of 13 residues. CDR3 sequence (DNA): TGTGCCTGGAAGGCAGGGGCTGGAAACACCATATATTTT. Translation: CAWKAGAGNTIYF.

V and J are TRBV27 and TRBJ2-1, with D possibly being TRBD2 (6 bases). This CDR3 is built from 16 residues. V lost 2 bases to trimming and J lost 0 bases, with 11 bases between them. Germline CDR1 is MNHEY and CDR2 is SMNVEV (reference sequence). The chain's CDR3 is CASSLLAMSSYNEQFF. The CDR3 DNA sequence: TGTGCCAGCAGTTTACTAGCGATGAGCTCCTACAATGAGCAGTTCTTC.

The CDR3 sequence: CASSLTSGVYQETQYF. The DNA for the CDR3 is TGTGCCAGCAGCTTAACTAGCGGGGTCTACCAAGAGACCCAGTACTTC. The J gene is TRBJ2-5, the V gene TRBV11-2; 10 bases map to TRBD2. The CDR3 length is 16 residues. Germline V gene lookup returns CDR1 SGHAT and CDR2 FQNNGV. The trim removed 2 bases at V and 0 bases at J, leaving 3 bases unmatched.

V gene TRBV2 combines with J gene TRBJ1-4; no clear D gene. V was clipped by 1 base and J by 8 bases, with 8 bases between them. This CDR3 contains 13 residues. CDR1 and CDR2 from the germline V gene are SNHLY and FYNNEI. DNA of the CDR3: TGTGCCAGCAGTGAAGGTCAGCGGGAAAAACTGTTTTTT. Amino acids: CASSEGQREKLFF.

The gene calls are TRBV19 and TRBJ2-5; 9 bases are shared with TRBD2. V trimming: 1 base; J trimming: 5 bases; junction bases outside the gene matches: 5. The CDR3 extends over 15 amino acids. From germline, CDR1 is LNHDA and CDR2 SQIVND (reference sequence). The CDR3 coding sequence is TGTGCCAGTAGTATAGGTAGAACTAGCGGGGAGACCCAGTACTTC. As protein: CASSIGRTSGETQYF.

CDR3 sequence: CATIRAGWQPQHF. Here the CDR3 DNA reads TGTGCCACCATCCGGGCGGGTTGGCAGCCCCAGCATTTT. V gene TRBV28 combines with J gene TRBJ1-5; D not certain. The CDR3 totals 13 residues. Per the germline V gene, CDR1 is MDHEN and CDR2 is SYDVKM. Between the trimmed V and J ends, which lost 10 bases and 7 bases, there was a span of 17 bases.

The V call is TRBV19, the J call TRBJ2-2; 12 bases match TRBD2. The germline V gene has CDR1 LNHDA and CDR2 SQIVND (reference sequence). The CDR3 loop spans 17 amino acids. J lost 0 bases, V lost 6 bases, and 5 bases had no gene match. CDR3 sequence: CASRLTSGRPNTGELFF. In DNA form, the CDR3 reads TGTGCCAGTAGGCTAACTAGCGGGAGGCCGAACACCGGGGAGCTGTTTTTT.

The chain couples TRBV24-1 to TRBJ2-1; 8 nucleotides align to TRBD1. V shed 5 bases, J shed 7 bases, and the junction held 3 bases outside the gene matches. CDR3 length equals 13 residues. Per the germline V gene, CDR1 is KGHDR and CDR2 is SFDVKD. The CDR3 region has the DNA TGTGCCACCAGTGTTAACAGGGGGAATGAGCAGTTCTTC. It is translated as CATSVNRGNEQFF.

This chain uses TRBV19 with TRBJ2-3; 7 bases match TRBD2. The CDR3 has 18 amino acids. Germline assignment: CDR1 LNHDA and CDR2 SQIVND (reference sequence). V trimming: 3 bases; J trimming: 5 bases; junction bases outside the gene matches: 17. DNA of the CDR3: TGTGCCAGTAGTATGTTCGGCTCGGCGGGAGCGTACAGAGATACGCAGTATTTT. It is translated as CASSMFGSAGAYRDTQYF.

This clone came up a few times. The chain combines TRBV5-1 with TRBJ1-3; 10 nucleotides line up with TRBD1. V trimming: 4 bases; J trimming: 3 bases; junction bases outside the gene matches: 10. Germline assignment: CDR1 SGHRS and CDR2 YFSETQ. The CDR3 loop spans 17 amino acids. This chain's CDR3 is CASSASGTGVLGNTIYF. CDR3 DNA: TGCGCCAGCAGCGCCTCCGGGACAGGGGTTCTTGGAAACACCATATATTTT.

The chain employs TRBV3-1 (or the pseudogene TRBV3-2) and TRBJ2-7, with TRBD2 matching over 8 bases. J gave up 0 bases and V 3 bases, and 4 bases lay outside the gene matches. CDR1 is LGHDT, CDR2 YNNKEL, per germline (reference sequence). This CDR3 comprises 15 residues. DNA for the CDR3: TGTGCCAGCAGCCATATCAGCGGGGGCTCCTACGAGCAGTACTTC. Translating it yields CASSHISGGSYEQYF.

The chain recombines TRBV7-9 with TRBJ2-3; 8 bases match TRBD2. The CDR3 loop spans 16 amino acids. Trimming at V came to 5 bases and at J to 2 bases, leaving 9 bases not matched to a gene. The V gene's germline CDR1 is SEHNR and CDR2 FQNEAQ (reference sequence). The DNA for the CDR3 is TGTGCCAGCAGCCCACCGGGACTAGGGAACACAGATACGCAGTATTTT. Translation gives CASSPPGLGNTDTQYF.